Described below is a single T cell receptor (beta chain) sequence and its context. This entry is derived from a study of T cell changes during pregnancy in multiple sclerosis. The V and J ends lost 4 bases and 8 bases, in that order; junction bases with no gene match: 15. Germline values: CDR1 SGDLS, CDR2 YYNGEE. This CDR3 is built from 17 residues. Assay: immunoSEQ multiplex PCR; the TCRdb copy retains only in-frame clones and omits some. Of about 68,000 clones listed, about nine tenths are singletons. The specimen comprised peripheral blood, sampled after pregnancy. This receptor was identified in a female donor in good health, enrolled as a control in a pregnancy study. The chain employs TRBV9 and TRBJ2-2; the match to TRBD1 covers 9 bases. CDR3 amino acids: CASSPSLAGQGLGELFF. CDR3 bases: TGTGCCAGCAGCCCGTCCCTCGCGGGACAGGGTCTTGGGGAGCTGTTTTTT.